The 13 T cell receptor beta chains below come from one sample, sequenced in a study of T cell responses to AZD1222 COVID-19 vaccine. Using immunoSEQ multiplex PCR, the repertoire was profiled, and TCRdb retains in-frame clones only, with some absent. Among 150,000 to 190,000 clones listed, around 87% were seen once. Here the sequenced sample was peripheral blood, taken 28 days after the second AZD1222 dose. These receptors came from an adult who received the AZD1222 COVID-19 vaccine.

The rearrangement links TRBV7-8 to TRBJ1-1, with TRBD1 matching 7 bases. CDR3 length: 14 residues. V dropped 5 bases and J dropped 7; count of bases not matched to a gene: 10. Germline CDR1 SGHVS, CDR2 FQNEAQ. This chain's CDR3 is CASSLDYGTVEAFF. CDR3 sequence (DNA): TGTGCCAGCAGCCTAGATTACGGGACAGTTGAAGCTTTCTTT.

In this sample, this clone turned up once. This chain connects TRBV2 to TRBJ2-2; no firm D call. The ends were cut back, 1 base at V and 0 bases at J, with 6 bases in the middle. This CDR3 region has 15 residues. Germline V CDR1 and CDR2: SNHLY, FYNNEI. The CDR3 spells CASSEGTTNTGELFF. CDR3 nucleotide sequence: TGTGCCAGCAGTGAAGGGACCACGAACACCGGGGAGCTGTTTTTT.

The chain carries TRBV28 and TRBJ2-7, with TRBD2 matching over 8 bases. The CDR3 spans 15 residues. In germline, CDR1 is MDHEN, CDR2 SYDVKM. V shed 6 bases and J 3 bases; nucleotides not matched to a gene: 10. The DNA of the CDR3 is TGTGCCAGCAGCTCACAGGGAGCGGGAGACTACGAGCAGTACTTC. This codes for CASSSQGAGDYEQYF.

The rearrangement uses TRBV20-1 and TRBJ2-1; the D is unclear. V lost 2 bases and J lost 10, with 9 bases in between. Germline CDR1 is DFQATT and CDR2 is SNEGSKA (reference sequence). The CDR3 contains 11 residues. The CDR3 here is CSARMAWEQFF. Here the CDR3 DNA reads TGCAGTGCTAGAATGGCGTGGGAGCAGTTCTTC.

This chain links TRBV24-1 with TRBJ2-5; D may be TRBD1 (5 bases). The CDR3 runs to 15 residues. Per germline, CDR1 KGHDR and CDR2 SFDVKD. With 0 bases removed from V and 2 bases from J, the gap between germline ends came to 9 bases. Here the CDR3 reads CATSDLRDSQETQYF. The CDR3 nucleotides are TGTGCCACCAGTGATTTGAGAGACAGTCAAGAGACCCAGTACTTC.

The count of this clone is one. V is TRBV19 and J is TRBJ1-6; D not resolved. Germline-derived CDR1 and CDR2 are LNHDA and SQIVND (reference sequence). Trimming left V 7 bases short and J 4 bases short, with 11 bases between. The CDR3 extends over 14 amino acids. CDR3 bases: TGTGCCAGTAACGCAGCCGATTATAATTCACCCCTCCACTTT. Protein: CASNAADYNSPLHF.

This chain joins TRBV29-1 and TRBJ1-1, with D maybe TRBD1 (6 bases). V was cut by 3 bases and J by 1 base, with 9 bases left in between. Germline V gives CDR1 SQVTM, CDR2 ANQGSEA. This CDR3 is built from 13 residues. This CDR3 reads CSVDPGQNTEAFF. CDR3 DNA: TGCAGCGTTGACCCGGGACAGAACACTGAAGCTTTCTTT.

The gene calls are TRBV29-1 and TRBJ2-4; D is ambiguous. V lost 8 bases and J 0 bases, leaving 14 bases between the germline ends. This CDR3 region has 14 residues. Germline loops: CDR1 SQVTM, CDR2 ANQGSEA. CDR3 DNA sequence: TGCAGCTCCCGAATACCCTTAGCCAAAAACATTCAGTACTTC. Translation gives CSSRIPLAKNIQYF.

The count of this clone is one. The V call is TRBV20-1, the J call TRBJ2-1, with 10 positions matching TRBD2. The CDR3 sequence is 15 residues long. Unmatched junction bases numbered 4, after V lost 3 bases and J lost 2 bases. Per the germline V gene, CDR1 is DFQATT and CDR2 is SNEGSKA (reference sequence). CDR3 nucleotide sequence: TGCAGTGCTAGTTTGGGGACTAGCGCCTACAATGAGCAGTTCTTC. It translates to CSASLGTSAYNEQFF.

CDR3 nucleotides: TGTGCCAGCAGCTTAGGGAGTACAGGGCTCCATGAGCAGTTCTTC. Residues: CASSLGSTGLHEQFF. The gene calls are TRBV7-9 and TRBJ2-1; D is possibly TRBD1 (6 bases). The CDR3 runs 15 residues. Germline V CDR1 and CDR2: SEHNR, FQNEAQ (reference sequence). Trimming left V 1 base short and J 8 bases short, with 15 bases between.

J is TRBJ2-3 and V is TRBV5-1; tentatively, D is TRBD2 (5 bases). The V gene lost 1 base and the J gene lost 0 bases, with 9 bases spanning the gap. This CDR3 contains 15 residues. Per germline, CDR1 SGHRS and CDR2 YFSETQ. CDR3 sequence: CASSLPSLSTDTQYF. The CDR3 nucleotides are TGCGCCAGCAGCTTGCCTAGCCTAAGCACAGATACGCAGTATTTT.

J is TRBJ1-2 and V is TRBV4-1; no firm D call. CDR1 and CDR2 (germline): MGHRA, YSYEKL. The CDR3 has 14 residues. V shed 3 bases and J shed 8 bases, with 16 bases lying between them. The CDR3, as DNA: TGCGCCAGCAGCCAGGACGGTAGTCTAGGAGGCTACACCTTC. Amino acids: CASSQDGSLGGYTF.

This rearrangement joins TRBV11-3 to TRBJ1-5, with D possibly matching TRBD1 (6 bases). The V end was cut by 1 base, the J end by 6 bases, with 13 bases between. Germline V CDR1 and CDR2: SGHNT, YENEEA. The CDR3 length is 15 residues. The CDR3 DNA reads as TGTGCCAGCAGCTTAGTTTATAGGGGGAGTCAGCCCCAGCATTTT. Translation: CASSLVYRGSQPQHF.